Reported below is one T cell receptor (beta chain). Its antigen is still unknown. TCRdb used MiXCR to reprocess the RT-PCR reads, holding one entry per CDR3 protein. The sample yields around 570,000 distinct CDR3 sequences, roughly 10% seen once. This specimen belongs to a study of response to subunit inactivated influenza vaccine. Study conclusions and caveats: New T cells are recruited in small numbers by each seasonal influenza vaccination, according to the authors' suggestion.

Germline V gives CDR1 SGHKS, CDR2 YYEKEE (reference sequence). The V gene lost 2 bases and the J gene lost 9 bases, with 6 bases spanning the gap. This CDR3 is built from 11 residues. A further study also used this sample, focusing on T cells expressing NK-cell markers. That source reports: Scientists made TCR beta cDNA using 5'RACE template switching with UMIs. Sorted T-cell subsets CD3+CD56+NKG2C+, CD3+CD56+NKG2C- and CD3+CD56-NKG2C+ were TCR beta-sequenced. The sequencing cohort of eight donors included seven HCMV-seropositive individuals and one seronegative individual. Whether expanded NKG2C+ T cell clones recognized HCMV stayed uncertain.

The V gene is TRBV5-5, the J gene TRBJ2-1; D call uncertain. Sequences were derived from PBMCs from blood, sampled on the day of vaccination. The sequence was collected from a man aged 50 or older who received an inactivated influenza vaccine. Here the CDR3 reads CASSLSIEQFF. CDR3 DNA: TGTGCCAGCAGCTTATCAATTGAGCAGTTCTTC. Drawing the rest from reference TRBV5-5 and TRBJ2-1, the complete variable domain is DAGVTQSPTHLIKTRGQQVTLRCSPISGHKSVSWYQQVLGQGPQFIFQYYEKEERGRGNFPDRFSARQFPNYSSELNVNALLLGDSALYLCASSLSIEQFFGPGTRLTVL.